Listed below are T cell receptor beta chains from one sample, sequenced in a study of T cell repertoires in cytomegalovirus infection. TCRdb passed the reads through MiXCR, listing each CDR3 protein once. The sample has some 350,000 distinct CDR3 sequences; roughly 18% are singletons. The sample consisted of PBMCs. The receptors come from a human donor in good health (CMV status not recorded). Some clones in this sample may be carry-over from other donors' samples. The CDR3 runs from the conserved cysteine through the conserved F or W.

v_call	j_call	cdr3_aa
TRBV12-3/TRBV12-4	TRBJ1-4	CASRSNPGTGNEKLFF
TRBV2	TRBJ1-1	CASPSWSRTANTEAFF
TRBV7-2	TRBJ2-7	CASSLDGTGLYEQYF
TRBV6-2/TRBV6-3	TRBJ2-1	CASSYLGLLGYNNEQFF
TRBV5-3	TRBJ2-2	CASSWGQATNTGELFF
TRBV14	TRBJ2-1	CASSRTSGGPNEQFF
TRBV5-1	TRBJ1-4	CASSLRDRGEKLFF
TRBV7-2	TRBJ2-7	CASSLAHASFEQYF
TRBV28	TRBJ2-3	CASRLSWTESSTDTQYF
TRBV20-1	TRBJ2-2	CSASRYRVFGTGELFF
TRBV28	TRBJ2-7	CASSFLGDEQYF
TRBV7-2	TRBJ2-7	CASSQPTSGRYEQYF
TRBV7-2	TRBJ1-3	CASSSQPSGNTIYF
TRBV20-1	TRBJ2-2	CSARATGTGGELFF
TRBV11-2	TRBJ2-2	CASSLVRRTIGNTGELFF
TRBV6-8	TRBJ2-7	CASSYMSGGGYEQYF
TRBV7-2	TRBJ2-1	CASSLRTPSADEQFF
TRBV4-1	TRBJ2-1	CASSRGGANNEQFF
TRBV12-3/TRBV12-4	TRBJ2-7	CASSLVAVASRALRDEQYF
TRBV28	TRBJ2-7	CASSFTRVREQYF
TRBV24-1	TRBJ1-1	CATSDSGTGMNTEAFF
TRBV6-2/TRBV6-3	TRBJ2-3	CASRRSVAEDTQYF
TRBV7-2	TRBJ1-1	CASSGGANTEAFF
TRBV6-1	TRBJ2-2	CASSLGQGLGGTGELFF
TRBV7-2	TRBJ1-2	CASSLDAATTYGYTF
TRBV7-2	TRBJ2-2	CASSLDLADFTGELFF
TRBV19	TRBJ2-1	CASSIEGMGTNPEQFF
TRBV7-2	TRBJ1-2	CASSPGGMVYGYTF
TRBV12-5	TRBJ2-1	CASGLVLGVSNEQFF
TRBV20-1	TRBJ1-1	CSASTLKTENTEAFF
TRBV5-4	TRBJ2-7	CASSVFGQPNYEQYF
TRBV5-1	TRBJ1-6	CASSLYKNSPLHF
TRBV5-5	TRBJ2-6	CASSLAVGRGYSGANVLTF
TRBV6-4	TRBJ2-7	CARLTSSTYEQYF
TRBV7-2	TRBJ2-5	CASSFGERETQYF
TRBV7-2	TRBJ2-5	CASSNRPQETQYF
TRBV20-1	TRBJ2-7	CSARTSGKTYEQYF
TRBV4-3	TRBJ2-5	CASSHLPGPQETQYF
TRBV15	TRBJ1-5	CATSRDLARGNQPQHF
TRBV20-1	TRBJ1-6	CSAEAGLSSYNSPLHF
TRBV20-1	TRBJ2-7	CSASTQGTDSTKQYF
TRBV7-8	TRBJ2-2	CASSLDYTGELFF
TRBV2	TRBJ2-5	CASRGTGAEETQYF
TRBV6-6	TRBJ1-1	CATRNGRLNTEAFF
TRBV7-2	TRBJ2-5	CASSLAPKAGGKTRAETQYF
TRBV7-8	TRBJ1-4	CASSLAGQGPGEKLFF
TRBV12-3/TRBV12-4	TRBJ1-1	CASQVNTEAFF
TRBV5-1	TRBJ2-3	CASSSPQQREYF
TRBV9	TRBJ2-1	CASSPTRRTNEQFF
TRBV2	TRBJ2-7	CASSERTSGNSYEQYF
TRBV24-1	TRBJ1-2	CATSDPGRNYGYTF
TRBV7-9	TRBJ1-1	CASSSGHGGEAFF
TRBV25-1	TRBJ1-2	CASTTGFGYGYTF
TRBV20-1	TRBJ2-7	CSAASGGRSYEQYF
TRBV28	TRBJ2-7	CASSPPGLVKVYEQYF
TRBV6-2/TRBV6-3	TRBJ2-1	CASSYFRDRGNEQFF